The TCR beta chain under discussion was sequenced for a study of radiation and T cells in renal cell carcinoma. Germline CDR1 reads SEHNR; CDR2 reads FQNEAQ (reference sequence). The CDR3 spans 14 residues. The ends lost 4 bases at V and 3 bases at J; junction bases unmatched: 4. In the case of this clone: Its antigen is not known.

Whole-study findings and limits: Top 100 clonotypes averaged about 50% in irradiated versus about 40% in nephrectomy-only tumors.

Some clones are missing from TCRdb's copy, which holds only in-frame ones; the method was immunoSEQ multiplex PCR. The sample records 20,000 or so clones, around 55% being singletons. Treatment meaning: 15 Gy SBRT to primary tumor, nephrectomy 4 weeks later. This receptor was obtained from a middle-aged man with renal cell carcinoma. The chain couples TRBV7-9 to TRBJ2-7, with 9 bases aligning to TRBD1. The sample was tumor tissue, taken from a patient whose treatment included radiotherapy and nephrectomy. The CDR3 nucleotides are TGTGCCAGCAGCTCCTCGGGACAGGGCTACGAGCAGTACTTC. Its translation: CASSSSGQGYEQYF.